This T cell receptor (beta chain) appears in the sequencing data of a study of patients and donors after allogeneic stem cell transplantation. TCRdb reanalysed the RT-PCR reads using MiXCR and keeps one entry per CDR3 protein. The repertoire includes about a million distinct CDR3 sequences, under 20% of them detected once, and around 6% sits in the top ten. The V gene's germline CDR1 is LGHNA and CDR2 YSLEER. Trimming stripped 3 bases from V and 2 bases from J, with 17 bases between. CDR3 length: 17 residues. Sequencing was done on a sample of blood, either unsorted or a sorted T cell fraction (not recorded which). This chain links TRBV4-3 with TRBJ2-1, with a tentative D call TRBD2 (7 bases). The receptor comes from a human donor who was either an allogeneic HSCT recipient or a stem cell or donor lymphocyte infusion donor (not recorded which). It is not recorded whose cells these are; they may come from a transplant donor. The CDR3: CASSQGTGGLTYNEQFF. The CDR3 nucleotides are TGCGCCAGCAGCCAGGGCACCGGGGGGCTCACCTACAATGAGCAGTTCTTC.